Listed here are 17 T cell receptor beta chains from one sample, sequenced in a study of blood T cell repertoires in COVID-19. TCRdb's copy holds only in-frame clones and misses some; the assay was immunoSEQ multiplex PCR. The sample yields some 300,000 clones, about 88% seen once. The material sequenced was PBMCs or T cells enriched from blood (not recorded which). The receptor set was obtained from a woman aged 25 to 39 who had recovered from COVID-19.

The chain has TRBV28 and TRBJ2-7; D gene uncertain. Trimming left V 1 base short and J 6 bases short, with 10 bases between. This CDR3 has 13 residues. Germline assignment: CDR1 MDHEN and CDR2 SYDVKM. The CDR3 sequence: CASSLYAGSEQYF. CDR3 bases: TGTGCCAGCAGTTTATACGCAGGATCCGAGCAGTACTTC.

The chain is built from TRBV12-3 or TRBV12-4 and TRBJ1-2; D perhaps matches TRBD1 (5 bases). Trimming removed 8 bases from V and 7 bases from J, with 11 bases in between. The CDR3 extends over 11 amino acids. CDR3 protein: CASPQGVGYTF. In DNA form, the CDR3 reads TGTGCCAGCCCGCAAGGGGTTGGCTACACCTTC.

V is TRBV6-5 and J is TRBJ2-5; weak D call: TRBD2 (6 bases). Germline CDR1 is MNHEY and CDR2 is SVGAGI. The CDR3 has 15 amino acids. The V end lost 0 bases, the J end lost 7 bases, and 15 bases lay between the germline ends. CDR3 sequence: CASSYSSGLHLTQYF. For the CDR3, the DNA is TGTGCCAGCAGTTACTCTTCCGGACTACATTTGACCCAGTACTTC.

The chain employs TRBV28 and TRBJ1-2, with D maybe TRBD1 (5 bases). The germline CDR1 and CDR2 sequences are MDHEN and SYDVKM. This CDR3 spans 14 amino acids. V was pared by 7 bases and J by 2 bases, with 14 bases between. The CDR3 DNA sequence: TGTGCCAGCACCGTCGGTCGGGGGAACTATGGCTACACCTTC. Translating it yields CASTVGRGNYGYTF.

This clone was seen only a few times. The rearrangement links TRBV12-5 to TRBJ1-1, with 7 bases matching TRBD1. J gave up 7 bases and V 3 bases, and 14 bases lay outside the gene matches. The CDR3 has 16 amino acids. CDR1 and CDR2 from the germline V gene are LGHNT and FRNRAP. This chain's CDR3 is CASGFTGTALNSEAFF. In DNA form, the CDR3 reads TGTGCTAGTGGTTTCACCGGGACAGCACTTAATAGTGAAGCTTTCTTT.

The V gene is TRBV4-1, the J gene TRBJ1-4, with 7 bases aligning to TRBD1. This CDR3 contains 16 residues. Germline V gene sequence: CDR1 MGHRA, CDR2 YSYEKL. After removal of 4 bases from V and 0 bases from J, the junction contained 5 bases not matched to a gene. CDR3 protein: CASSPQGVATNEKLFF. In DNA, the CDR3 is TGCGCCAGCAGCCCGCAGGGGGTTGCAACTAATGAAAAACTGTTTTTT.

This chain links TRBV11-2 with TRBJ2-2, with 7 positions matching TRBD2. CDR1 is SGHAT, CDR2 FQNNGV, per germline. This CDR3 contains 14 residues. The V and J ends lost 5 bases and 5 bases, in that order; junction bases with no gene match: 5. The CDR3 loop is CASSGGGVTGELFF. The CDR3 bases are TGTGCCAGCAGCGGGGGAGGGGTAACCGGGGAGCTGTTTTTT.

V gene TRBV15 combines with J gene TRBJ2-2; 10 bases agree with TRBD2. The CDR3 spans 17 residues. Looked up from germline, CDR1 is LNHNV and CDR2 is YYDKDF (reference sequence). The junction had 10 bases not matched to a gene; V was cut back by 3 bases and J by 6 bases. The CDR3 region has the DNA TGTGCCACCAGCAGGAGACCGAGCGGGGGGGCCGCCGGGGAGCTGTTTTTT. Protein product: CATSRRPSGGAAGELFF.

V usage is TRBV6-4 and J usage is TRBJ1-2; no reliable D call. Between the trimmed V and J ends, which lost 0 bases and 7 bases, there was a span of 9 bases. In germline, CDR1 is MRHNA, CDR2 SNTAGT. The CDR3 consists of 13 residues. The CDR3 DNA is TGTGCCAGCAGTGACTCGCAGGAAGGTGGCTACACCTTC. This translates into CASSDSQEGGYTF.

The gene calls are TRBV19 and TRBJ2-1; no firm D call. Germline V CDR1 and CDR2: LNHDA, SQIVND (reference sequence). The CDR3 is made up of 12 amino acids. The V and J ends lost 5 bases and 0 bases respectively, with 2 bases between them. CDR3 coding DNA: TGTGCCAGTAGTCACTCCTACAATGAGCAGTTCTTC. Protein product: CASSHSYNEQFF.

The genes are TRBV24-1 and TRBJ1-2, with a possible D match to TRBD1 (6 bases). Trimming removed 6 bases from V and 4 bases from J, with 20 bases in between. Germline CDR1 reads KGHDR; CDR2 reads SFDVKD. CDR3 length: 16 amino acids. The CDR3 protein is CATSMTSGQGTYGYTF. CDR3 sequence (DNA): TGTGCCACCAGTATGACGTCCGGCCAGGGGACCTATGGCTACACCTTC.

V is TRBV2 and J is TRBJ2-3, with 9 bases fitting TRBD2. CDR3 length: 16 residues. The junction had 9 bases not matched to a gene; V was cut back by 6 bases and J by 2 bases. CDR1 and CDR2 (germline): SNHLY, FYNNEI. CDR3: CASRPGLASSTDTQYF. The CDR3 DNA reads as TGTGCCAGCAGGCCAGGACTAGCGTCCTCCACAGATACGCAGTATTTT.

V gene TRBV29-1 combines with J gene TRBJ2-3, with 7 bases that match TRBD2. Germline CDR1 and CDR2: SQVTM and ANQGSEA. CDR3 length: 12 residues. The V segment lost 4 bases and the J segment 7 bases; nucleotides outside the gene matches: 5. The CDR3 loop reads CSVVPSGNTQYF. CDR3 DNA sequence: TGCAGCGTTGTGCCTAGCGGAAATACGCAGTATTTT.

The CDR3: CASSHIITGELFF. In nucleotides, the CDR3 is TGTGCCAGCAGCCACATCATCACCGGGGAGCTGTTTTTT. V is TRBV3-1 (or the pseudogene TRBV3-2) and J is TRBJ2-2; D ambiguous. The ends were cut back, 3 bases at V and 4 bases at J, with 6 bases in the middle. This CDR3 has 13 residues. CDR1 is LGHDT, CDR2 YNNKEL, per germline (reference sequence).

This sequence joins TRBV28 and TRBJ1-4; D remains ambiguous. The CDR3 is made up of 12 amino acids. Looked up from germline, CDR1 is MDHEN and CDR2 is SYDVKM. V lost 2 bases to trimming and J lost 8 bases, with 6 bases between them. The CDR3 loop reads CASSLTQEKLFF. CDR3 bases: TGTGCCAGCAGTTTAACACAAGAAAAACTGTTTTTT.

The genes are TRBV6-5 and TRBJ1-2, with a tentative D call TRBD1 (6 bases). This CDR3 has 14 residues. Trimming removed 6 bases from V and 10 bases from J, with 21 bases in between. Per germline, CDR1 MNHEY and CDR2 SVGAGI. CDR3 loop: CASSPRDTQLLYTF. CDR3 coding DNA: TGTGCCAGCAGCCCCAGGGACACTCAGCTCCTCTACACCTTC.

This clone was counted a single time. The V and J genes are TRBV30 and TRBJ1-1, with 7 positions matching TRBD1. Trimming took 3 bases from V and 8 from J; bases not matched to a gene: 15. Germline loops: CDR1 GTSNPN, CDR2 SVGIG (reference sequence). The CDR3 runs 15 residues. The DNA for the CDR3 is TGTGCCTGGAGCACTCCAACGAACCGGGACAGCGAAGCTTTCTTT. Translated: CAWSTPTNRDSEAFF.